This TCR beta chain was identified during a study of long-term antiretroviral therapy in people with HIV. Assay version v3.0 of immunoSEQ was used, and it was run at survey level. Profiled with immunoSEQ multiplex PCR; TCRdb holds only in-frame clones, not every one. This table holds roughly 28,000 clones, roughly 90% found once. The sample in question was unsorted PBMCs, obtained 1.8 years after starting antiretroviral therapy. The clonotype was recovered from a young woman with HIV.

The CDR3 sequence: CAISEWAGDYEQYF. In DNA form, the CDR3 reads TGTGCCATCAGTGAGTGGGCAGGGGACTACGAGCAGTACTTC. The genes are TRBV10-3 and TRBJ2-7, with D tentatively TRBD1 (6 bases). V lost 1 base and J lost 3, with 10 bases in between. CDR1 and CDR2 from the germline V gene are ENHRY and SYGVKD. CDR3 length: 14 residues.